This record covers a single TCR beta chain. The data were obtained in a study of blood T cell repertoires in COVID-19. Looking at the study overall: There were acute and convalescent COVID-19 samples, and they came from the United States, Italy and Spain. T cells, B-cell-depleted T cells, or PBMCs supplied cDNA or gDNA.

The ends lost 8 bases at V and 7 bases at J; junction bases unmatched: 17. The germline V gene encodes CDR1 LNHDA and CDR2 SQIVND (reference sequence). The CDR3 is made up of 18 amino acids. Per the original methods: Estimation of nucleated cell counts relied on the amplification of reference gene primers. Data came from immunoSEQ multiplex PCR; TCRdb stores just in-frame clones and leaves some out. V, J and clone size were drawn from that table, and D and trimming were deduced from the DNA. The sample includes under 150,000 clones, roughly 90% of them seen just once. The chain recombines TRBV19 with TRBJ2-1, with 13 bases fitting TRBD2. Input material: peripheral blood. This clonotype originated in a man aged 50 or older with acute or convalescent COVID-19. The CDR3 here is CASGGLTLAGGPGNEQFF. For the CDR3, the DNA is TGTGCCAGTGGGGGGCTGACACTAGCGGGAGGGCCGGGGAATGAGCAGTTCTTC.